This T cell receptor beta chain was sequenced in a study of T cells in Graves' hyperthyroidism and ophthalmopathy. Broader study findings: Classification by a 13 V-J model distinguished ophthalmopathy from stable hyperthyroidism.

A lack of ophthalmopathy progression within 18 months defined stable Graves' hyperthyroidism. Diagnosis relied on clinical symptoms, serum thyroxine and TRAb, thyroid ultrasound and orbital computed tomography. Out of around 10 ml of fresh peripheral blood came the PBMCs. This clonotype was detected many times. What it recognizes is unknown. The CDR3 has 15 residues. Unmatched junction bases numbered 3, after V lost 5 bases and J lost 4 bases. Germline V gene data show CDR1 as PRHDT and CDR2 as FYEKMQ (reference sequence). Amplification of TCR beta CDR3 regions used RNA as the template. Using the HTBI primer set, a first-round RT-PCR was run on the TCR CDR3. Via MiXCR, TCRdb re-called the multiplex PCR reads, giving one row per CDR3 protein. This sample yields around 620,000 distinct CDR3 sequences, of which about 17% are seen a single time; 3.8% belongs to the top ten.

The chain has TRBV13 and TRBJ2-5, with TRBD2 identical over 14 bases. Sequenced material: blood. The clonotype comes from a woman aged 30 to 39 with Graves' hyperthyroidism. The CDR3 here is CASSGGLAGGETQYF. The CDR3, as DNA: TGTGCCAGCAGCGGTGGACTAGCGGGAGGAGAGACCCAGTACTTC.